The T cell receptor (beta chain) described here comes from a study of low-dose radiotherapy and immunotherapy resistance in tumors. Study-level information: Aspirin was taken orally at 300 mg daily by patients, and this continued for four cycles from cycle 1 day 1.

Regarding time point: before trial treatment. Covering alpha and beta chains, TRAV- and TRBV-specific primers were used for the first-strand cDNA. A constant-region primer paired with the V-primer adapter amplified TCRs over 20 PCR cycles. It was by in vitro transcription that isolated mRNA was amplified. TCRdb re-analysed the reads in MiXCR, keeping a single row per CDR3 protein. The sample lists more than 50,000 distinct CDR3 sequences, about 25% occurring once. Germline loops: CDR1 PRHDT, CDR2 FYEKMQ (reference sequence). V was trimmed by 4 bases and J by 7 bases, leaving 14 bases between them. CDR3 length: 14 residues.

This receptor was identified in a male donor with rectosigmoid adenocarcinoma. V usage is TRBV13 and J usage is TRBJ2-1, with a tentative D call TRBD2 (5 bases). The sample consisted of PBMCs, taken before treatment. This chain's CDR3 is CASSSRDYRNEQFF. DNA of the CDR3: TGTGCCAGCAGCTCCCGGGATTATAGGAATGAGCAGTTCTTC.